Listed below are T cell receptor beta chains from one sample, sequenced in a study of T-cell reconstitution after alpha-beta-depleted transplantation in children. TCRdb reprocessed the PCR reads with MiXCR, giving one entry per CDR3 protein. The sample includes about 120,000 distinct CDR3 sequences, more than 20% of them seen just once. Sequencing used PBMCs, mostly from graft donor cells, obtained 180 days after TCRalphabeta/CD19-depleted stem cell transplant. These receptor sequences come from a male patient between 2 and 10 years old who had a stem cell transplant for chronic granulomatous disease, so the T cells may come from the graft donor. CDR3s include the opening cysteine and the closing phenylalanine or tryptophan. A D gene is named only where the DNA matches it firmly. Clone sizes are given selectively: once, few, many, or a class where the clone is expanded.

>.|16|TRBJ2-3|.|TRBV7-6
CASSLLGGSETDTQYF
TGTGCCAGCAGCCTTCTTGGGGGCTCTGAGACAGATACGCAGTATTTT
>.|11|TRBJ2-5|.|TRBV20-1
CSAGIGETQYF
TGCAGTGCTGGCATCGGTGAGACCCAGTACTTC
>.|12|TRBJ2-7|many|TRBV29-1
CSVVLRSYEQYF
TGCAGCGTTGTTCTCAGGTCCTACGAGCAGTACTTC
>TRBD2|18|TRBJ2-1|many|TRBV20-1
CSAKPGLAGGSSYNEQFF
TGCAGTGCCAAACCGGGACTAGCGGGGGGGAGCTCCTACAATGAGCAGTTCTTC
>.|15|TRBJ2-1|.|TRBV11-1
CASSPGFVVRNEQFF
TGTGCCAGCAGCCCGGGCTTCGTCGTGAGGAATGAGCAGTTCTTC
>TRBD1|15|TRBJ2-7|many|TRBV10-1
CASSSGTGNSYEQYF
TGCGCCAGCAGCTCCGGGACAGGGAATTCCTACGAGCAGTACTTC
>.|12|TRBJ2-7|many|TRBV10-3
CAISATSYEQYF
TGTGCCATCAGTGCCACCTCCTACGAGCAGTACTTC
>.|12|TRBJ2-3|many|TRBV21-1
CANRGRADTQYF
TGTGCCAACAGGGGGCGCGCAGATACGCAGTATTTT
>.|14|TRBJ2-5|few|TRBV29-1
CSGLGGTERETQYF
TGCAGCGGCCTGGGCGGAACCGAGAGGGAGACCCAGTACTTC
>TRBD1|15|TRBJ1-1|.|TRBV30
CAWSGRQGGVYEAFF
TGTGCCTGGAGTGGAAGACAGGGGGGGGTCTATGAAGCTTTCTTT
>.|14|TRBJ2-3|.|TRBV4-2
CASSQDRNTDTQYF
TGTGCCAGCAGCCAAGATCGGAACACAGATACGCAGTATTTT
>.|15|TRBJ2-3|many|TRBV12-3/TRBV12-4
CASAYPNEGTDTQYF
TGTGCCAGCGCATACCCCAACGAAGGCACAGATACGCAGTATTTT
>.|13|TRBJ2-7|.|TRBV20-1
CSARDSLAVEQYF
TGCAGTGCTAGAGATAGTCTGGCGGTCGAGCAGTACTTC
>.|14|TRBJ1-1|many|TRBV20-1
CSARGWTRNTEAFF
TGCAGTGCTAGGGGCTGGACAAGGAACACTGAAGCTTTCTTT
>TRBD2|16|TRBJ2-1|many|TRBV11-2
CASSTSGGAWVNEQFF
TGTGCCAGCAGCACTAGCGGGGGGGCCTGGGTCAATGAGCAGTTCTTC
>.|16|TRBJ2-1|few|TRBV29-1
CSVEGVSASSYNEQFF
TGCAGCGTTGAAGGGGTGTCGGCGAGCTCCTACAATGAGCAGTTCTTC
>.|14|TRBJ1-5|.|TRBV29-1
CSVGQGASDQPQHF
TGCAGCGTTGGTCAGGGCGCGTCAGATCAGCCCCAGCATTTT
>.|13|TRBJ2-3|many|TRBV20-1
CSARGPSLDTQYF
TGCAGTGCTAGAGGCCCATCCCTCGATACGCAGTATTTT
>TRBD2|14|TRBJ2-1|.|TRBV6-1
CARGLALYNEGQFF
TGTGCCAGAGGACTAGCTCTTTACAATGAAGGGCAGTTCTTC
>TRBD1|14|TRBJ1-3|few|TRBV6-1
CASSQTGSGNTIYF
TGTGCCAGCAGTCAGACAGGGAGTGGAAACACCATATATTTT
>TRBD1|15|TRBJ1-2|.|TRBV25-1
CASSEFDRDRDGYTF
TGTGCCAGCAGTGAATTCGACAGGGATAGGGATGGCTACACCTTC
>TRBD2|14|TRBJ2-3|few|TRBV20-1
CSAILAEFTDTQYF
TGCAGTGCAATACTAGCGGAATTCACAGATACGCAGTATTTT
>TRBD1|14|TRBJ2-2|many|TRBV5-1
CASTGQANTGELFF
TGCGCCAGCACGGGACAGGCGAACACCGGGGAGCTGTTTTTT
>.|15|TRBJ1-3|many|TRBV6-5
CASSYSGSSGNTIYF
TGTGCCAGCAGTTACTCCGGGAGCTCTGGAAACACCATATATTTT
>.|10|TRBJ1-1|.|TRBV20-1
CSARNTEAFF
TGCAGTGCTAGAAACACTGAAGCTTTCTTT
>.|14|TRBJ2-7|few|TRBV9
CASSPRTTSYEQYF
TGTGCCAGCAGCCCCCGGACTACCTCCTACGAGCAGTACTTC
>.|14|TRBJ1-5|many|TRBV7-6
CASSPGGSNQPQHF
TGTGCCAGCAGCCCCGGGGGAAGCAATCAGCCCCAGCATTTT
>.|15|TRBJ1-1|.|TRBV5-1
CASRQSRRMNTEAFF
TGCGCCAGCCGCCAATCGCGTCGCATGAACACTGAAGCTTTCTTC
>TRBD2|15|TRBJ2-7|few|TRBV5-5
CASSLVPSGLYEQYF
TGTGCCAGCAGCTTGGTGCCTAGCGGTCTATACGAGCAGTACTTC
>TRBD1|15|TRBJ2-2|few|TRBV11-2
CASSPGTVNTGELFF
TGTGCCAGCAGCCCGGGGACAGTAAACACCGGGGAGCTGTTTTTT
>.|12|TRBJ2-5|many|TRBV5-4
CASSPVGETQYF
TGTGCCAGCAGCCCGGTTGGGGAGACCCAGTACTTC
>.|13|TRBJ2-1|.|TRBV6-2/TRBV6-3
CASSNRGANEQFF
TGTGCCAGCAGCAATAGGGGAGCCAATGAGCAGTTCTTC
>.|12|TRBJ2-4|.|TRBV20-1
CSARDGGLEGYF
TGCAGTGCTAGAGATGGGGGGCTAGAAGGGTACTTC
>.|13|TRBJ2-5|.|TRBV5-8
CASSPDAKETQYF
TGTGCCAGCAGCCCAGACGCGAAAGAGACCCAGTACTTC
>.|15|TRBJ2-1|.|TRBV6-5
CASSLQGKVGNEQFF
TGTGCCAGCAGTTTGCAGGGGAAGGTGGGTAATGAGCAGTTCTTC
>.|12|TRBJ2-3|.|TRBV7-2
CASSLGVDTQYF
TGTGCCAGCAGCTTAGGTGTAGATACGCAGTATTTT
>TRBD1|16|TRBJ2-6|.|TRBV7-2
CASSDRQGTGANVLTF
TGTGCCAGCAGCGACCGACAGGGGACTGGGGCCAACGTCCTGACTTTC
>.|14|TRBJ2-5|few|TRBV2
CASSESGIRETQYF
TGTGCCAGCAGTGAATCTGGGATTCGGGAGACCCAGTACTTC
>.|14|TRBJ2-1|.|TRBV20-1
CSASSFLTGNEQFF
TGCAGTGCTAGTAGCTTCTTAACTGGGAATGAGCAGTTCTTC
>TRBD2|16|TRBJ2-1|.|TRBV24-1
CATSDSSGRVFNEQFF
TGTGCCACCAGTGATTCCAGCGGGAGAGTTTTCAATGAGCAGTTCTTC
>.|15|TRBJ2-3|many|TRBV7-6
CASSDLRGMTDTQYF
TGTGCCAGCAGCGATCTGAGGGGTATGACAGATACGCAGTATTTT
>.|12|TRBJ1-1|.|TRBV5-1
CASSSGLTEAFF
TGCGCCAGCAGCTCGGGACTCACTGAAGCTTTCTTT
>.|14|TRBJ1-5|many|TRBV12-3/TRBV12-4
CASSFAGGNQPQHF
TGTGCCAGCAGTTTCGCGGGGGGCAATCAGCCCCAGCATTTT
>.|14|TRBJ2-3|.|TRBV5-1
CASSRGESTDTQYF
TGCGCCAGCAGCAGAGGAGAATCCACAGATACGCAGTATTTT
>.|11|TRBJ2-7|few|TRBV12-3/TRBV12-4
CASGTPYEQYF
TGTGCCAGCGGGACTCCCTACGAGCAGTACTTC
>.|16|TRBJ2-1|.|TRBV19
CASSGQLVTLYNEQFF
TGTGCCAGTAGTGGACAATTAGTAACCCTCTACAATGAGCAGTTCTTC
>TRBD1|14|TRBJ2-3|few|TRBV12-3/TRBV12-4
CASSLDRSGDTQYF
TGTGCCAGCAGCCTGGACAGGTCCGGAGATACGCAGTATTTT
>TRBD1|16|TRBJ2-1|.|TRBV12-3/TRBV12-4
CASSPQGTGFLNEQFF
TGTGCCAGCAGTCCTCAGGGGACAGGGTTTTTGAATGAGCAGTTCTTC